This T cell receptor (beta chain) came from a study of metastatic and nonmetastatic thyroid tumors. Study background: Thyroid patients, malignant and benign, had repertoires compared across blood and tumor or nodule tissue. Study-wide results and caveats: Significantly higher TCR beta diversity was reportedly seen in malignant thyroid tumors than benign nodules, in blood and tumor.

This clone was picked up many times. Antigen specificity is unknown. The CDR3 covers 20 residues. J lost 5 bases, V lost 3 bases, and 19 bases had no gene match. The germline gives CDR1 LGHNA, CDR2 YSLEER. No treatment had been given to any patient before thyroid surgery. Methods used by the authors: CDR3 was compared across clinicopathological groups, and the resulting differences were used to build a distant-metastasis classifier for papillary thyroid cancer. TCRdb re-called clones via MiXCR from the PCR reads. TCRdb's processing, not the authors' own work, is the source of the V and J calls. The sample shows tens of thousands of clones, 12% of them seen only once.

Sample: blood. The J gene is TRBJ2-2, the V gene TRBV4-3; 9 bases match TRBD2. The source is a male donor with papillary thyroid cancer or a benign thyroid nodule (not recorded which). Some clones in this sample may be carry-over from other donors' samples. CDR3 protein: CASSHRLTIYSGSVTGELFF. CDR3 bases: TGCGCCAGCAGCCACCGACTCACAATCTATAGCGGGAGTGTTACCGGGGAGCTGTTTTTT.